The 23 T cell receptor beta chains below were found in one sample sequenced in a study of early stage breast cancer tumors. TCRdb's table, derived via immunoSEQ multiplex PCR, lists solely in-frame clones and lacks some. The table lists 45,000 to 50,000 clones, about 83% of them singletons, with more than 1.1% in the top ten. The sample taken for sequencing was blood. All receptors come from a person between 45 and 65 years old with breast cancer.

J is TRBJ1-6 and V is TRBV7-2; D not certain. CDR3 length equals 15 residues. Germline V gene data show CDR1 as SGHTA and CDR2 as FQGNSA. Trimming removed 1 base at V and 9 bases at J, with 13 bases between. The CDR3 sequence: CASSLEDIPRSPLHF. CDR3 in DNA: TGTGCCAGCAGCTTAGAAGATATTCCCCGTTCACCCCTCCACTTT.

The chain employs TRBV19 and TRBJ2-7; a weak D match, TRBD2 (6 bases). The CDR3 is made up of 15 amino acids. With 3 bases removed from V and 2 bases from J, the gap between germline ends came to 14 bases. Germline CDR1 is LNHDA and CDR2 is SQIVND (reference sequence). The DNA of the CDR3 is TGTGCCAGTAGTATCATTGGCGGGGCAGCCTACGAGCAGTACTTC. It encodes CASSIIGGAAYEQYF.

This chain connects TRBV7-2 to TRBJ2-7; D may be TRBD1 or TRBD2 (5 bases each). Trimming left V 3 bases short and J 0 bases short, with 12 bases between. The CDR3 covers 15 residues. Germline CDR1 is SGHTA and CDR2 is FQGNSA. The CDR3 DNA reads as TGTGCCAGCAGCTTTTCTTTCGGGGCCTCCTACGAGCAGTACTTC. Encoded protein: CASSFSFGASYEQYF.

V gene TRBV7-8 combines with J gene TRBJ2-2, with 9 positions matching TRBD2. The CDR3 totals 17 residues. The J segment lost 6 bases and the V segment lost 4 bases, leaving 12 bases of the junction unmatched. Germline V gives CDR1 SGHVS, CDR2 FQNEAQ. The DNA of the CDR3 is TGTGCCAGCAGCTCGCTAGCGGGGCAGCCAACTTCCGGGGAGCTGTTTTTT. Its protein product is CASSSLAGQPTSGELFF. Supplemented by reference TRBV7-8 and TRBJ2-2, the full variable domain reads GAGVSQSPRYKVAKRGQDVALRCDPISGHVSLFWYQQALGQGPEFLTYFQNEAQLDKSGLPSDRFFAERPEGSVSTLKIQRTQQEDSAVYLCASSSLAGQPTSGELFFGEGSRLTVL.

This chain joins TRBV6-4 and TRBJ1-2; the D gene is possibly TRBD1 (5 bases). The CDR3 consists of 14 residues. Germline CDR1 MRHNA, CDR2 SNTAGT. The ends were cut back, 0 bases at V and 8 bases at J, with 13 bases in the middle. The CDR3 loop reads CASSDSPAGRGYTF. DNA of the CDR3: TGTGCCAGCAGTGACTCCCCCGCAGGGAGAGGCTACACCTTC.

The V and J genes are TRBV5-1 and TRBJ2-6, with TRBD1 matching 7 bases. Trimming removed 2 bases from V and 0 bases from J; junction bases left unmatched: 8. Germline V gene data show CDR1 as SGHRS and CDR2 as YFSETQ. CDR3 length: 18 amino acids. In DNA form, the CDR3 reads TGCGCCAGCAGCTTTGAACAGGGGCTATCCTCTGGGGCCAACGTCCTGACTTTC. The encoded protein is CASSFEQGLSSGANVLTF.

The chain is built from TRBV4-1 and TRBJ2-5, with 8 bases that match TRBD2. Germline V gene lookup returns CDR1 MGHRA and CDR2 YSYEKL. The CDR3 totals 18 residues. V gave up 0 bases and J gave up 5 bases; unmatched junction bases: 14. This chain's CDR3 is CASSQDPAGGGKGETQYF. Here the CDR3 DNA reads TGCGCCAGCAGCCAAGACCCGGCGGGGGGTGGGAAGGGGGAGACCCAGTACTTC.

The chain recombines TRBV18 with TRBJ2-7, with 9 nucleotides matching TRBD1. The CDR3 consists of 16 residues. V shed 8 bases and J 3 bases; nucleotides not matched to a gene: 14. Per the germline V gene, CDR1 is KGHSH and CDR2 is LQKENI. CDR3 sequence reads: CASQPLPGTGIYEQYF. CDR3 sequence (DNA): TGTGCCAGCCAGCCTTTACCCGGGACAGGGATCTACGAGCAGTACTTC. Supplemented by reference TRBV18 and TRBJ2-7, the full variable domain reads NAGVMQNPRHLVRRRGQEARLRCSPMKGHSHVYWYRQLPEEGLKFMVYLQKENIIDESGMPKERFSAEFPKEGPSILRIQQVVRGDSAAYFCASQPLPGTGIYEQYFGPGTRLTVT.

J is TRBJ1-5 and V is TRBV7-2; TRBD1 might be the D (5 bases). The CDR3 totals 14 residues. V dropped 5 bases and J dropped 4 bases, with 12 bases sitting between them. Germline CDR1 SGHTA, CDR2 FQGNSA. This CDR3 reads CASSPGWGNQPQHF. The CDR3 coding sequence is TGTGCCAGCAGCCCAGGGTGGGGGAATCAGCCCCAGCATTTT.

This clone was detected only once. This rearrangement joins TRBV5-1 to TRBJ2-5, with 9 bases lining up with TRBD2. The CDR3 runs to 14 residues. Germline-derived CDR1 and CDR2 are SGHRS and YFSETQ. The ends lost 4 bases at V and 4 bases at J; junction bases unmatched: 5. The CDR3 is CASSIPLAGETQYF. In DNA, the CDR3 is TGCGCCAGCAGCATACCACTAGCGGGAGAGACCCAGTACTTC.

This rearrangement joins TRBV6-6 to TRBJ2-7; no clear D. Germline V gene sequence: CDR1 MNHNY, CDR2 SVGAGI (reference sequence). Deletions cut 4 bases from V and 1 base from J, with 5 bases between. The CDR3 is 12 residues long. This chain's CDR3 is CASSWASYEQYF. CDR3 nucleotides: TGTGCCAGCAGTTGGGCGTCCTACGAGCAGTACTTC.

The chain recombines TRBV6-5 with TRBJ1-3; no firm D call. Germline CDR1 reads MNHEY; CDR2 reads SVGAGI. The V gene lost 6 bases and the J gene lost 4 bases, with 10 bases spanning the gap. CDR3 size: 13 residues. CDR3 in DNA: TGTGCCAGCAGCCAGGCAGAGGGAAACACCATATATTTT. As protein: CASSQAEGNTIYF.

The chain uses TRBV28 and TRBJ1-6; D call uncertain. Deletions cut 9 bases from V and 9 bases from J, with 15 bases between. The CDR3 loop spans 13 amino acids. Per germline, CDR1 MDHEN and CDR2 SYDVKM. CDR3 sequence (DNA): TGTGCCAGTAAAGAATCGATGACTTCACCCCTCCACTTT. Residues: CASKESMTSPLHF.

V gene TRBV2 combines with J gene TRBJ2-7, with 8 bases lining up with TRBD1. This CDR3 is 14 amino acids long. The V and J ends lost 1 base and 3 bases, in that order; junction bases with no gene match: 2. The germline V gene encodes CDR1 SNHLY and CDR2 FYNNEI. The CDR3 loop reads CASSEGTGFYEQYF. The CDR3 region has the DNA TGTGCCAGCAGTGAAGGGACAGGGTTCTACGAGCAGTACTTC.

CDR3 protein: CASSLGQGITDTQYF. CDR3 DNA sequence: TGCGCCAGCAGCTTGGGACAGGGGATAACAGATACGCAGTATTTT. The rearrangement links TRBV5-1 to TRBJ2-3, with 8 bases identical to TRBD1. Germline values: CDR1 SGHRS, CDR2 YFSETQ. V shed 0 bases, J shed 3 bases, and the junction held 3 bases outside the gene matches. This CDR3 is 15 amino acids long. The entire variable domain, with the rest obtained from reference TRBV5-1 and TRBJ2-3, is as follows: KAGVTQTPRYLIKTRGQQVTLSCSPISGHRSVSWYQQTPGQGLQFLFEYFSETQRNKGNFPGRFSGRQFSNSRSEMNVSTLELGDSALYLCASSLGQGITDTQYFGPGTRLTVL.

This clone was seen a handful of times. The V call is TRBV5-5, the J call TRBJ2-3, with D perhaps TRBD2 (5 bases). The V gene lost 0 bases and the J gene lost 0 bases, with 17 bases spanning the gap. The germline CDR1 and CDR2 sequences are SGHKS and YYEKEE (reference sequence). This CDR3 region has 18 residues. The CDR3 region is CASSLEGRWRLSTDTQYF. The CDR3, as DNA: TGTGCCAGCAGCTTGGAAGGCAGGTGGAGGTTGAGCACAGATACGCAGTATTTT.

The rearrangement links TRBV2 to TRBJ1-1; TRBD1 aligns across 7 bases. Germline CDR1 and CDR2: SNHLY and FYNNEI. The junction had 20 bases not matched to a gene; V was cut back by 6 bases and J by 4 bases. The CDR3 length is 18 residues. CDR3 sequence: CASSREAGGSYGGTEAFF. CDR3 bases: TGTGCCAGCAGCAGGGAGGCAGGGGGGTCTTATGGCGGCACTGAAGCTTTCTTT.

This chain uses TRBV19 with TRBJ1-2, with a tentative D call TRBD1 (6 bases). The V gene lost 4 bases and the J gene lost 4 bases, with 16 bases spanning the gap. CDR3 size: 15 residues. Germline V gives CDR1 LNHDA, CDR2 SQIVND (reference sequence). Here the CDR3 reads CASSTTGRWGYGYTF. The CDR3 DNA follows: TGTGCCAGTAGTACAACAGGGCGCTGGGGCTATGGCTACACCTTC.

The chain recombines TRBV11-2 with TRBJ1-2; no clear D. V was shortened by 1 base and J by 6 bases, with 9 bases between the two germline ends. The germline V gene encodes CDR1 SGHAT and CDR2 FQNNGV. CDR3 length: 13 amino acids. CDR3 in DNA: TGTGCCAGCAGCTTAGTACGAGGAAATGGCTACACCTTC. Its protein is CASSLVRGNGYTF. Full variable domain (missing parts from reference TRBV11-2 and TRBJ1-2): EAGVAQSPRYKIIEKRQSVAFWCNPISGHATLYWYQQILGQGPKLLIQFQNNGVVDDSQLPKDRFSAERLKGVDSTLKIQPAKLEDSAVYLCASSLVRGNGYTFGSGTRLTVV.

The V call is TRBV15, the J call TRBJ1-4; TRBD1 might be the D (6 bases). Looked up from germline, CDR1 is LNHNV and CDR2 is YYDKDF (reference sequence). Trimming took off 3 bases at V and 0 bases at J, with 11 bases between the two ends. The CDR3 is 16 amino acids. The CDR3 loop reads CATSSQGRATNEKLFF. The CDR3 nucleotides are TGTGCCACCAGCAGCCAGGGGCGGGCAACTAATGAAAAACTGTTTTTT.

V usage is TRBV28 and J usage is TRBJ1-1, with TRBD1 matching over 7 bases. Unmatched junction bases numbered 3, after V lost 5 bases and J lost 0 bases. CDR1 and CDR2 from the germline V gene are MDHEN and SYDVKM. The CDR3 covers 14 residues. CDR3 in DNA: TGTGCCAGCAGTGCAGGGGGTTTGAACACTGAAGCTTTCTTT. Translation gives CASSAGGLNTEAFF.

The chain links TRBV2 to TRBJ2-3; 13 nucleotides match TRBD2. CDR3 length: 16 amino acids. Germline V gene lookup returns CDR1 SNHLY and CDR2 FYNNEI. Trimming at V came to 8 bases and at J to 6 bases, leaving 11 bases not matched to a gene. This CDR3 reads CASRWTSGSIGDTQYF. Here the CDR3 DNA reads TGTGCCAGCCGATGGACTAGCGGGAGCATAGGGGATACGCAGTATTTT.

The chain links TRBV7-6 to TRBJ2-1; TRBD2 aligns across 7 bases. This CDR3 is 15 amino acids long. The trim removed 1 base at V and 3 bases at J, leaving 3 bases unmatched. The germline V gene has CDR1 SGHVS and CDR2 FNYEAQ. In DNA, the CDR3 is TGTGCCAGCAGCTTAGAAGCGGGGAACTACAATGAGCAGTTCTTC. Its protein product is CASSLEAGNYNEQFF.